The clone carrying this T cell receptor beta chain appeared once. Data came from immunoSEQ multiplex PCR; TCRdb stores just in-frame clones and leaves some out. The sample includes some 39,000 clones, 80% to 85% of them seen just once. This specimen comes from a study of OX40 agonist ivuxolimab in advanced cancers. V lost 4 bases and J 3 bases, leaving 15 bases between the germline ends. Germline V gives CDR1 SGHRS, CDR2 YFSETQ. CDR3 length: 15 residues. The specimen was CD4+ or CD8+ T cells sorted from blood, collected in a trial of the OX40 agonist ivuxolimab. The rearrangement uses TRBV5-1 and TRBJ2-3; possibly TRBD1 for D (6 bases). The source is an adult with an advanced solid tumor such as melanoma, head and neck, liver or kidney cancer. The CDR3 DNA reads TGCGCCAGCAGCCTAGGACTGAGGGGGACAGATACGCAGTATTTT. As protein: CASSLGLRGTDTQYF.